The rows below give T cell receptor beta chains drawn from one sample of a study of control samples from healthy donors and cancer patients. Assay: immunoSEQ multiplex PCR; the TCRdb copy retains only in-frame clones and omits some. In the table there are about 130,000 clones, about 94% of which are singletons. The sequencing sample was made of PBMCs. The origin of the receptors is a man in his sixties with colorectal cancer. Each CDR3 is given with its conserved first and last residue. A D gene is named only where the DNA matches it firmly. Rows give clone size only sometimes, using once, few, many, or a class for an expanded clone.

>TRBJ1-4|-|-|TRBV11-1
CASSSGGAGEKLFF
TGTGCCAGCAGCTCAGGCGGCGCGGGTGAAAAACTGTTTTTT
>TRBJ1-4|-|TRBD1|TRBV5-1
CASSSTGDRGPKEKLFF
TGCGCCAGCAGCTCAACGGGAGACAGGGGTCCAAAGGAAAAACTGTTTTTT
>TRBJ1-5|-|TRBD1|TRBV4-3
CASSHQHIRTGADQPQHF
TGCGCCAGCAGCCATCAACACATCCGGACAGGGGCGGATCAGCCCCAGCATTTT
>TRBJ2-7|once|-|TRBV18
CASSQAPGAGYEQYF
TGTGCCAGCTCACAAGCTCCGGGCGCCGGTTACGAGCAGTACTTC
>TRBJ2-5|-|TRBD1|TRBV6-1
CASSEVGQGPGETQYF
TGTGCCAGCAGTGAAGTGGGACAGGGGCCGGGGGAGACCCAGTACTTC
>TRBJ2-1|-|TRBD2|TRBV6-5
CASRLTSGGGYEQFF
TGTGCCAGCAGGTTGACTAGCGGGGGGGGATATGAGCAGTTCTTC
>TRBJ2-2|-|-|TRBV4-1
CASSQDGQRNTGELFF
TGCGCCAGCAGCCAAGACGGACAGAGGAACACCGGGGAGCTGTTTTTT
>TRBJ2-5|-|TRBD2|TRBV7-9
CASSLGLAGGPETQYF
TGTGCCAGCAGCTTAGGACTAGCGGGGGGTCCAGAGACCCAGTACTTC
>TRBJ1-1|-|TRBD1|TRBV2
CASSLDRAGGTEAFF
TGTGCCAGCAGCCTAGACAGGGCCGGAGGGACTGAAGCTTTCTTT
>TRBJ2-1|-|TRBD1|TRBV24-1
CATSVTGGRNEQFF
TGTGCCACCAGTGTCACAGGGGGCAGAAATGAGCAGTTCTTC
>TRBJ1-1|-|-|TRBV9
CASSFGHAYTEAFF
TGTGCCAGCAGTTTCGGACACGCCTACACTGAAGCTTTCTTT
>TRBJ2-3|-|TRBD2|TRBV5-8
CASNRLAGGRGSTDTQYF
TGTGCCAGCAACCGACTAGCGGGGGGGCGGGGGAGCACAGATACGCAGTATTTT
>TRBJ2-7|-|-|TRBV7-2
CASSLARGPYEQYF
TGTGCCAGCAGCTTAGCGAGGGGCCCCTACGAGCAGTACTTC
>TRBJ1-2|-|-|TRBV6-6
CASSATSRGAAYGYTF
TGTGCCAGCAGTGCGACCAGTCGGGGCGCGGCCTATGGCTACACCTTC
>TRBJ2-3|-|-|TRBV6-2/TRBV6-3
CASSYGGSGTDTQYF
TGTGCCAGCAGTTACGGGGGGTCAGGCACAGATACGCAGTATTTT
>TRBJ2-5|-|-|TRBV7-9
CASSLSYARLYQETQYF
TGTGCCAGCAGCCTTTCATACGCCCGGCTGTACCAAGAGACCCAGTACTTC
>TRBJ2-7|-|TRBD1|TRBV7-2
CASSLTGGSYEQYF
TGTGCCAGCAGCTTGACAGGGGGCTCCTACGAGCAGTACTTC
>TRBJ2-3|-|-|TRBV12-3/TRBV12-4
CASSAIDTQYF
TGTGCCAGCAGTGCAATTGATACGCAGTATTTT
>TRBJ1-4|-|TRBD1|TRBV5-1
CASSVGQGPNEKLFF
TGCGCCAGCAGCGTCGGACAGGGACCTAATGAAAAACTGTTTTTT
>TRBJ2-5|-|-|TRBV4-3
CASSQGQGGETQYF
TGCGCCAGCAGCCAAGGGCAGGGAGGAGAGACCCAGTACTTC
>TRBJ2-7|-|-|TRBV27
CASSPGLRGGYEQYF
TGTGCCAGCAGTCCGGGACTAAGAGGGGGCTACGAGCAGTACTTC
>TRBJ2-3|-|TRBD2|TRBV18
CASSPRRPGTSGGAAVDTQYF
TGTGCCAGCTCACCACGTAGGCCGGGGACTAGCGGGGGGGCTGCCGTCGATACGCAGTATTTT
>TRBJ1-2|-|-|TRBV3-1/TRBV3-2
CASSQEGAANYGYTF
TGTGCCAGCAGCCAAGAGGGGGCGGCTAACTATGGCTACACCTTC
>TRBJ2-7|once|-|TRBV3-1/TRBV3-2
CASSLWTASYEQYF
TGTGCCAGCAGCCTGTGGACAGCCTCCTACGAGCAGTACTTC